The clone carrying this T cell receptor beta chain appeared a single time. The antigen is unknown. TCRdb's table, derived via immunoSEQ multiplex PCR, lists solely in-frame clones and lacks some. The sample has under 40,000 clones; roughly 93% are singletons. This record comes from a study of T cells in localized non-small cell lung cancer. Notes on the study in general: When the top 100 tumor clones were examined, a median approximately 59 of them also appeared in the adjacent lung, which was paired and uninvolved. Because only a single region of the tumor was sequenced, heterogeneity remains possible.

The germline gives CDR1 SGHDN, CDR2 FVKESK. The germline V and J ends were trimmed by 4 bases and 5 bases, with 8 bases remaining between them. This CDR3 contains 13 residues. This receptor was taken from a female donor older than 55 with stage I lung adenocarcinoma. The starting material was peripheral blood, obtained before any cancer treatment. V gene TRBV14 combines with J gene TRBJ2-2; D gene unclear. This CDR3 reads CASSPRVTGELFF. The CDR3 DNA is TGTGCCAGCAGCCCCCGGGTGACCGGGGAGCTGTTTTTT.